The T cell receptor beta chain under discussion was sequenced for a study of regulatory T cells in long-lasting Graves disease. Concerning this clonotype itself: This may be a read error, as it is one base from a much larger clone.

Time point specified: newly diagnosed GD, antithyroid drugs for less than 3 months. PBMC RNA was the source of the TCR library. As collected, the peripheral blood samples measured about 9.6 milliliters each and went into EDTA tubes. CDR3 regions were amplified by Arm-PCR using iRepertoire HTBI primers to build TCR beta libraries. Methods used by the authors: Sequenced samples collectively carried some 60 TRBV and around 15 TRBJ segments. From the multiplex PCR reads, TCRdb called clonotypes with MiXCR, one entry per CDR3 protein. For this entry, the V and J calls and clone size follow TCRdb and not the study's own pipeline. This table holds fewer than 650,000 distinct CDR3 sequences, about 15% found once. This sample also belongs to another study, concerning T cells in Graves' hyperthyroidism and ophthalmopathy. That study reports: Stable disease denoted Graves' hyperthyroidism without ophthalmopathy progression within 18 months.

The sequences come from peripheral blood mononuclear cells (PBMCs), collected at new diagnosis, from a patient treated with antithyroid drugs. The origin of this receptor is a man aged 18 to 29 with Graves disease.

The CDR3, as DNA: TGCAGCGTGGAAGGTACGGCGGGACCGTACGAGATCCAGTACTTC. Its translation is CSVEGTAGPYEIQYF. V gene TRBV29-1 combines with J gene TRBJ2-5, with a possible D match to TRBD2 (6 bases). The CDR3 is 15 residues long. Germline CDR1 reads SQVTM; CDR2 reads ANQGSEA.